This TCR beta chain derives from a study of chemoradiotherapy in HPV16-positive cancers. TCRdb keeps only in-frame clones here, not all; method: immunoSEQ multiplex PCR. The sample lists more than 13,000 clones, around 90% occurring once. Germline CDR1 reads SEHNR; CDR2 reads FQNEAQ (reference sequence). Trimming shortened V by 4 bases and J by 12 bases, and 13 bases separated the two germline ends. This CDR3 comprises 12 residues. The TCR was taken from a human donor with HPV-associated anogenital cancer. Sequenced material: blood, taken from a patient who underwent chemoradiotherapy. The genes are TRBV7-9 and TRBJ2-1; the D is unclear. CDR3 protein: CASSSSPFGQFF. CDR3 DNA: TGTGCCAGCAGCTCGAGTCCTTTCGGGCAGTTCTTC.